This TCR beta chain was identified in a study of T cell changes during pregnancy in multiple sclerosis. The repertoire was sequenced with immunoSEQ multiplex PCR; TCRdb's copy has only in-frame clones and lacks some. The sample has over 70,000 clones, 90% to 95% seen once; the top ten hold 2.2%. The CDR3 is 19 residues long. J lost 1 base, V lost 7 bases, and 25 bases had no gene match. CDR1 SQVTM and CDR2 ANQGSEA come from the germline V gene. The sequence came from a female donor with multiple sclerosis, enrolled in a pregnancy study. The sample consisted of peripheral blood, taken in the third trimester of pregnancy. V usage is TRBV29-1 and J usage is TRBJ2-7, with TRBD1 identical over 7 bases. The CDR3 DNA sequence: TGCAGCGGCACTCAGAAGCCTCCGGGACAGCCTACCCCTTCCTACGAGCAGTACTTC. It is translated as CSGTQKPPGQPTPSYEQYF.